This T cell receptor (beta chain) was found in a study of cytomegalovirus exposure and HLA in healthy donors. Study-wide results and limits: Reportedly, HLA-A and HLA-B alleles of most subjects were accurately predicted from TCR beta. HLA allele associations emerged for fewer than 20,000 TCR beta sequences in a later analysis, at 0.05 false discovery rate.

The CDR3 sequence is 13 residues long. The germline gives CDR1 SGHVS, CDR2 FQNEAQ. The ends lost 7 bases at V and 8 bases at J; junction bases unmatched: 7. Both 60 Vbeta primers and 13 Jbeta primers went into the PCR. Method: immunoSEQ multiplex PCR; TCRdb's copy keeps in-frame clones and lacks some. The repertoire holds 150,000 to 200,000 clones, with 70% to 90% as singletons. Regarding this clone: The antigen remains undetermined.

Donors showed nominal health when sampled, although they likely had unrecorded immune exposures. Sequenced: PBMCs. The chain joins TRBV7-8 to TRBJ1-4; 7 bases map to TRBD1. The receptor was derived from a woman aged 18 to 35 in good health and CMV-seronegative. The CDR3 DNA follows: TGTGCCAGCACCCGACAGGGAGCGGAAAAACTGTTTTTT. Translating it yields CASTRQGAEKLFF. The full variable domain, rest sourced from reference TRBV7-8 and TRBJ1-4, is GAGVSQSPRYKVAKRGQDVALRCDPISGHVSLFWYQQALGQGPEFLTYFQNEAQLDKSGLPSDRFFAERPEGSVSTLKIQRTQQEDSAVYLCASTRQGAEKLFFGSGTQLSVL.